This passage covers 24 T cell receptor beta chains from one sample sequenced in a study of cytomegalovirus exposure and HLA in healthy donors. Use of 60 Vbeta and 13 Jbeta primers characterized the PCR. Assay: immunoSEQ multiplex PCR; the TCRdb copy retains only in-frame clones and omits some. The sample lists about 190,000 clones, approximately 80% seen once, with 1.5% to 2% in the top ten. The sample comprised PBMCs. The origin of the receptors is a woman aged 25 to 39 in good health and CMV-seronegative.

This rearrangement joins TRBV2 to TRBJ2-7, with D tentatively TRBD1 (6 bases). V lost 5 bases and J 7 bases, leaving 21 bases between the germline ends. The germline V gene has CDR1 SNHLY and CDR2 FYNNEI. The CDR3 extends over 15 amino acids. Written as DNA, the CDR3 is TGTGCCAGCAGTACCGGGACAAATAAATTGGGGGAGCAGTACTTC. Amino acids: CASSTGTNKLGEQYF.

This chain joins TRBV5-5 and TRBJ1-2; D is perhaps TRBD1 (6 bases). Trimming stripped 4 bases from V and 5 bases from J, with 12 bases between. From germline, CDR1 is SGHKS and CDR2 YYEKEE (reference sequence). CDR3 length: 13 residues. Here the CDR3 reads CASSPGEEYGYTF. The CDR3 DNA sequence: TGTGCCAGCAGCCCAGGGGAAGAGTATGGCTACACCTTC.

The CDR3 DNA reads as TGTGCCATCGGGACTAGCGGGGGGGCCTTCAATGAGCAGTTCTTC. Residues: CAIGTSGGAFNEQFF. The V call is TRBV10-3, the J call TRBJ2-1; 16 bases align to TRBD2. V lost 8 bases, J lost 6 bases, and 4 bases stayed unmatched. Germline CDR1 ENHRY, CDR2 SYGVKD. This CDR3 spans 15 amino acids.

In regard to this clone: One junction end does not reproduce the germline sequence, and a read error may be involved. Within the sample, other DNA sequences also encode this same CDR3. This rearrangement joins TRBV19 to TRBJ1-2, with 8 positions matching TRBD1. The CDR3 has 14 residues. CDR1 is LNHDA, CDR2 SQIVND, per germline (reference sequence). The CDR3 region is CASSRRTGLYGYTF. CDR3 sequence (DNA): TGCGCCAGTAGTAGGAGGACAGGGTTATATGGCTACACCTTC.

The rearrangement uses TRBV5-1 and TRBJ2-3; D may be TRBD1 (6 bases). The CDR3 runs to 16 residues. Deletions cut 4 bases from V and 2 bases from J, with 17 bases between. CDR1 and CDR2 (germline): SGHRS, YFSETQ. The CDR3 is CASSKDRFELTDTQYF. CDR3 nucleotide sequence: TGCGCCAGCAGCAAAGACAGGTTTGAGCTCACAGATACGCAGTATTTT.

This chain links TRBV7-9 with TRBJ2-7, with unresolved D. Germline loops: CDR1 SEHNR, CDR2 FQNEAQ (reference sequence). The germline V and J ends were trimmed by 5 bases and 0 bases, with 11 bases remaining between them. This CDR3 is 14 amino acids long. The CDR3, as DNA: TGTGCCAGCAGCCACCTAGAGTACTCCTACGAGCAGTACTTC. This gives the protein CASSHLEYSYEQYF.

The chain is built from TRBV27 and TRBJ2-7; possibly TRBD2 for D (6 bases). Per the germline V gene, CDR1 is MNHEY and CDR2 is SMNVEV (reference sequence). Trimming stripped 2 bases from V and 1 base from J, with 12 bases between. The CDR3 consists of 15 residues. CDR3 in amino acids: CASSLMAGRSYEQYF. As DNA, the CDR3 is TGTGCCAGCAGTTTAATGGCAGGGAGGTCCTACGAGCAGTACTTC.

This clone was observed a few times. The chain is built from TRBV9 and TRBJ2-3; D is unclear. CDR1 and CDR2 from the germline V gene are SGDLS and YYNGEE. V was cut by 1 base and J by 4 bases, with 7 bases left in between. The CDR3 totals 13 residues. CDR3 coding DNA: TGTGCCAGCAGCGTAAGCGTCCCAGATACGCAGTATTTT. Translation gives CASSVSVPDTQYF.

This sequence joins TRBV5-4 and TRBJ2-7; 8 nucleotides line up with TRBD2. CDR1 and CDR2 from the germline V gene are SGHNT and YYREEE (reference sequence). CDR3 size: 14 residues. V was clipped by 4 bases and J by 5 bases; unmatched bases: 8. The CDR3 loop is CASSPGLVVNEQYF. CDR3 bases: TGTGCCAGCAGCCCGGGACTAGTTGTCAACGAGCAGTACTTC. The variable domain in full, completed from reference TRBV5-4 and TRBJ2-7, reads ETGVTQSPTHLIKTRGQQVTLRCSSQSGHNTVSWYQQALGQGPQFIFQYYREEENGRGNFPPRFSGLQFPNYSSELNVNALELDDSALYLCASSPGLVVNEQYFGPGTRLTVT.

This clone was detected a few times. This chain uses TRBV5-4 with TRBJ1-3; D might be TRBD1 (6 bases). The germline CDR1 and CDR2 sequences are SGHNT and YYREEE (reference sequence). CDR3 length: 16 amino acids. The V end lost 0 bases, the J end lost 4 bases, and 14 bases lay between the germline ends. CDR3 nucleotide sequence: TGTGCCAGCAGCTTGGTAGGCAGGGGATCCGGAAACACCATATATTTT. Its translation: CASSLVGRGSGNTIYF.

The chain couples TRBV5-4 to TRBJ2-5, with 8 nucleotides matching TRBD2. The CDR3 runs 15 residues. V dropped 4 bases and J dropped 3; count of bases not matched to a gene: 8. Germline assignment: CDR1 SGHNT and CDR2 YYREEE (reference sequence). The CDR3: CASSLGLASEETQYF. The CDR3 nucleotides read TGTGCCAGCAGCCTCGGACTAGCCTCTGAAGAGACCCAGTACTTC.

The genes are TRBV4-2 and TRBJ2-7; 8 bases fit TRBD1. This CDR3 has 15 residues. The V gene end was trimmed by 0 bases and the J gene end by 5 bases; junction bases not matched to a gene: 6. The V gene's germline CDR1 is LGHNA and CDR2 YNFKEQ. In DNA form, the CDR3 reads TGTGCCAGCAGCCAAGAGGCAGGGGGCACCGACGAGCAGTACTTC. It translates to CASSQEAGGTDEQYF.

The chain recombines TRBV7-2 with TRBJ1-2; 7 bases are shared with TRBD1. Germline V lookup: CDR1 SGHTA, CDR2 FQGNSA. The CDR3 is made up of 16 amino acids. J lost 7 bases, V lost 0 bases, and 11 bases had no gene match. CDR3 DNA: TGTGCCAGCAGCTTAGCACAGGGGACCGCGTCGTTTGGCTACACCTTC. This translates into CASSLAQGTASFGYTF.

As concerns this clone: The same CDR3 arises from other DNA sequences in this sample as well. For the CDR3, the DNA is TGTGCCAGCAGCCAAGGCTCCTCGGGACAGGGGGCCTTCGACAATGAGCAGTTCTTC. It codes for CASSQGSSGQGAFDNEQFF. The rearrangement links TRBV4-2 to TRBJ2-1; 12 positions match TRBD1. This CDR3 contains 19 residues. The V and J ends lost 1 base and 5 bases, in that order; junction bases with no gene match: 12. Germline-derived CDR1 and CDR2 are LGHNA and YNFKEQ.

In this sample, this clone turned up once. This chain links TRBV2 with TRBJ1-5, with D perhaps matching TRBD1 (5 bases). V shed 7 bases and J shed 6 bases, with 13 bases lying between them. The CDR3 is 13 amino acids. Germline V gives CDR1 SNHLY, CDR2 FYNNEI. DNA of the CDR3: TGTGCCAGCAACTCGGCCGGGGGTCAGCCCCAGCATTTT. Amino acids: CASNSAGGQPQHF. Full variable domain (rest looked up from reference TRBV2 and TRBJ1-5): EPEVTQTPSHQVTQMGQEVILRCVPISNHLYFYWYRQILGQKVEFLVSFYNNEISEKSEIFDDQFSVERPDGSNFTLKIRSTKLEDSAMYFCASNSAGGQPQHFGDGTRLSIL.

V gene TRBV4-1 combines with J gene TRBJ2-3, with 13 bases lining up with TRBD2. The junction had 5 bases not matched to a gene; V was cut back by 5 bases and J by 3 bases. The CDR3 is 16 amino acids. CDR1 MGHRA and CDR2 YSYEKL come from the germline V gene. The DNA of the CDR3 is TGCGCCAGCAGCACTAGGACTAGCGGGGGTACAGATACGCAGTATTTT. It codes for CASSTRTSGGTDTQYF.

This clone showed up just once. The chain employs TRBV2 and TRBJ2-2; 8 bases are shared with TRBD2. J gave up 0 bases and V 6 bases, and 12 bases lay outside the gene matches. In germline, CDR1 is SNHLY, CDR2 FYNNEI. The length of the CDR3 is 18 residues. As DNA, the CDR3 is TGTGCCAGCAGCCGTGGGCTAGCGGGTTTCGCGAACACCGGGGAGCTGTTTTTT. Protein sequence: CASSRGLAGFANTGELFF.

CDR3 in DNA: TGTGCCAGCAGCCGGACAGGGACCTCTGGAAACACCATATATTTT. It encodes CASSRTGTSGNTIYF. The V gene is TRBV5-4, the J gene TRBJ1-3, with 8 bases that match TRBD1. V lost 4 bases, J lost 0 bases, and 3 bases stayed unmatched. The CDR3 extends over 15 amino acids. Germline V gives CDR1 SGHNT, CDR2 YYREEE (reference sequence).

V and J are TRBV18 and TRBJ2-1, with 9 bases identical to TRBD2. After removal of 0 bases from V and 7 bases from J, the junction contained 4 bases not matched to a gene. CDR3 length equals 15 residues. Germline loops: CDR1 KGHSH, CDR2 LQKENI. As DNA, the CDR3 is TGTGCCAGCTCACCACCGGGACTAGCAGGAAATGAGCAGTTCTTC. This sequence encodes CASSPPGLAGNEQFF.

This clone was counted a single time. The chain links TRBV7-9 to TRBJ2-7; maybe TRBD2 (6 bases). The V gene lost 5 bases and the J gene lost 5 bases, with 25 bases spanning the gap. Germline V gene sequence: CDR1 SEHNR, CDR2 FQNEAQ (reference sequence). The CDR3 totals 17 residues. CDR3 region: CASSQSLLLADRDEQYF. The CDR3 DNA is TGTGCCAGCAGCCAAAGCCTCCTACTAGCTGATCGGGACGAGCAGTACTTC.

The chain joins TRBV9 to TRBJ1-3, with D hard to call. The CDR3 loop spans 17 amino acids. Looked up from germline, CDR1 is SGDLS and CDR2 is YYNGEE. V was pared by 1 base and J by 4 bases, with 18 bases between. CDR3 DNA: TGTGCCAGCAGCGTAAATAGTCTGCTGACTTCGGGAAACACCATATATTTT. Protein: CASSVNSLLTSGNTIYF.

The rearrangement uses TRBV13 and TRBJ2-3; a weak D match, TRBD1 (5 bases). The ends were cut back, 3 bases at V and 0 bases at J, with 10 bases in the middle. Germline V gene sequence: CDR1 PRHDT, CDR2 FYEKMQ (reference sequence). This CDR3 contains 15 residues. DNA for the CDR3: TGTGCCAGCAGCTTCGTTGACAGAAGCACAGATACGCAGTATTTT. Translation gives CASSFVDRSTDTQYF.

This chain joins TRBV19 and TRBJ2-3; TRBD2 aligns across 7 bases. From germline, CDR1 is LNHDA and CDR2 SQIVND (reference sequence). This CDR3 has 15 residues. V shed 2 bases and J 3 bases; nucleotides not matched to a gene: 5. CDR3 loop: CASSITGGGTDTQYF. CDR3 nucleotide sequence: TGTGCCAGTAGTATAACGGGGGGAGGTACAGATACGCAGTATTTT.

This chain uses TRBV4-2 with TRBJ2-3, with 13 bases identical to TRBD2. V dropped 6 bases and J dropped 5; count of bases not matched to a gene: 8. Germline CDR1 LGHNA, CDR2 YNFKEQ. The length of the CDR3 is 16 residues. CDR3: CASRRGLAGAKDTQYF. As DNA, the CDR3 is TGTGCCAGCAGGCGTGGACTAGCGGGAGCTAAAGATACGCAGTATTTT.